The following is a TCR beta chain sequence with its context. Its recognized antigen is unknown. Base qualities are missing; no much larger clone stands one base away. This record belongs to a study of human T cells and chemical hapten exposure (dated by TCRdb to 2020 to 2022). Regarding the complete study: For sensitization, 2% DPC in acetone was applied to a 2 cm by 2 cm area of upper inner arm skin. Patients additionally received weekly therapeutic DPC doses to the scalp throughout the roughly 26-week study period. Patch testing on the upper back used Finn chambers containing 0.01% DPC, with scoring done after 6 days according to International Contact Dermatitis Research Group standards. The patient cohort, mostly female, included alopecia areata with under or over 50% scalp involvement, alopecia totalis and alopecia universalis. The libraries were sequenced as a pool, and the TCR yield per sample differed mostly because of small variations in library volumes within the pool. The study tracked peripheral blood TCR repertoire changes in vivo during primary and secondary sensitization to the hapten diphenylcyclopropenone (DPC) in alopecia patients. Blood samples were taken from patients before sensitization (week 0) and then at 2, 6 and about 24 weeks after DPC sensitization. Approximately 28 alopecia patients gave blood for TCR sequencing at one to four time points (pre-sensitization, 2, 6 and 24 weeks).

Receptor libraries were prepared by RACE. The run used a NextSeq 500. Library preparation attached unique molecular identifiers to individual cDNA molecules for quantitative, reproducible TCR counting. Both TCR alpha and TCR beta chains were sequenced from each blood RNA sample. In the authors' own workflow: A median of roughly 99,000 TCRs per sample was observed, with a range of about 23,224 to 700,000. V, J and CDR3 annotation of the TCR reads was performed with the Decombinator software suite. For PS versus PT1 abundance plots, all samples were subsampled to the same number of TCRs (28,000). Expanded TCRs were defined as absent before sensitization and observed at least eight times at the 2-week time point. In-frame beta chains were kept once TCRdb had trimmed the public reads at Q25 with fastp and called clones with MiXCR. Entries are consolidated by CDR3 protein sequence, retaining the most common genes and DNA. TCRdb, not the authors, supplied the V and J calls. The sample profile shows 150,000 to 200,000 distinct CDR3 sequences; 28% of them were found once. The ten largest clonotypes hold about 2% of the sample.

The intended sense of this specimen's time point label: patch test 3, about 24 weeks after DPC sensitization. The treatment or condition label, read with the paper, signifies: therapeutic diphenylcyclopropenone sensitization with weekly scalp DPC. At each patch-test visit, blood was drawn before the patch test was applied. To be eligible, patients had to be aged 18 to 70, diagnosed with alopecia and judged suitable for DPC therapy, while pregnant patients were excluded. Total RNA was isolated from unfractionated whole blood collected in Tempus Blood RNA tubes. Trimming removed 0 bases from V and 3 bases from J, leaving 9 bases between the germline ends. From cysteine to phenylalanine, the CDR3 is 15 amino acids long. The kept DNA is CDR3 alone, 45 bases in frame from the first base. The germline V gene (reference sequence) specifies DFQATT as CDR1 and SNEGSKA as CDR2. Paper-wide results and their limitations: A positive correlation was found between the number of PT1 expanded TCRs and patch test score, with significance reached at thresholds 8, 16 and 32 but not 4. Repeated subsampling changed both the strength of the expansion versus patch-test correlation and the threshold at which the correlation became significant. The number of TCRs above 1 in 1000 frequency did not change with DPC sensitization; there was no evidence of global repertoire structure alterations. Significantly more large CDR3 similarity clusters were formed by expanded TCRs than by pre-sensitization or healthy control sets, consistent with antigen-driven responses. Alopecia, a presumed autoimmune disease, was present in all patients, so the immune response of the patients might differ from that of healthy individuals.

The rearrangement joined TRBV20-1 to TRBJ1-6, and possibly TRBD1, on 5 matching bases. This receptor was identified in a woman aged 18-35 years with alopecia areata. Some clones in this sample may be carry-over from other donors' samples. The source material was whole blood, sampled in connection with sensitization to the hapten diphenylcyclopropenone (DPC). The sequence in DNA is TGCAGTGCTAGAGACCCAGGGAACTATAATTCACCCCTCCACTTT. This sequence encodes CSARDPGNYNSPLHF.